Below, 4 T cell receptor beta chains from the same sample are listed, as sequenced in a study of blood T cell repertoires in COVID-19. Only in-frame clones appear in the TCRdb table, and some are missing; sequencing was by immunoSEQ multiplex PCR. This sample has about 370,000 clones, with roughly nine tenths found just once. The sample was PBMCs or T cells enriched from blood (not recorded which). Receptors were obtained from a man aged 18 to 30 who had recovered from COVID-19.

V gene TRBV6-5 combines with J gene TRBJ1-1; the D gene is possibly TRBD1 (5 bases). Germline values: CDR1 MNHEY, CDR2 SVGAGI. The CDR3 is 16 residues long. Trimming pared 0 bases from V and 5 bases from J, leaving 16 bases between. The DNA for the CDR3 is TGTGCCAGCAGTTACTCCTTGGGACCCGGAGGGACTGAAGCTTTCTTT. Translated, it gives CASSYSLGPGGTEAFF.

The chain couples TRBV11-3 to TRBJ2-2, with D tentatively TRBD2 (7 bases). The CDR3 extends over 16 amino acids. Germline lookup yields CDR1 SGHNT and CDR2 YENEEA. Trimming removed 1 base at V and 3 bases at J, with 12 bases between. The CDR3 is CASSLAGGVYTGELFF. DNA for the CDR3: TGTGCCAGCAGCTTAGCGGGGGGCGTATACACCGGGGAGCTGTTTTTT.

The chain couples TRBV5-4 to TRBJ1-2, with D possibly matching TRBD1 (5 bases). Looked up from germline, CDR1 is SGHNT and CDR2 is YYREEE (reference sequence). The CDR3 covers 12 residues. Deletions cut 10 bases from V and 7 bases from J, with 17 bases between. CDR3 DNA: TGTGCCGCCGCTGGGGGTAGCGGTGGCTACACCTTC. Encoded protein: CAAAGGSGGYTF.

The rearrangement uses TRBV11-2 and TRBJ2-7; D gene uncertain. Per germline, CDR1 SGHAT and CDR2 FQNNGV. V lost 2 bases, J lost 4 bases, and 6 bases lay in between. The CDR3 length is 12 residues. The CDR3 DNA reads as TGTGCCAGCAGCTTAATACAGTACGAGCAGTACTTC. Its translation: CASSLIQYEQYF.